This T cell receptor beta chain was profiled in a study of blood T cell repertoires in COVID-19. Background on the study: Nucleic acid was either cDNA or gDNA, and it came from T cells, B-cell-depleted T cells, or PBMCs.

V was clipped by 4 bases and J by 2 bases, with 12 bases between them. CDR1 is MRHNA, CDR2 SNTAGT, per germline. The CDR3 contains 14 residues. This table comes from immunoSEQ multiplex PCR, and its TCRdb copy is limited to in-frame clones, with some not included. This table holds about 120,000 clones, over 65% found once. The chain joins TRBV6-4 to TRBJ2-7; maybe TRBD2 (5 bases). The sequencing input was peripheral blood. This TCR derives from a man between 60 and 75 years old with acute or convalescent COVID-19. For the CDR3, the DNA is TGTGCCAGCAGTGTGGAGGCAGGACCCTACGAGCAGTACTTC. It is translated as CASSVEAGPYEQYF.